This T cell receptor (beta chain) derives from a study of graft-versus-host responses after intestinal transplantation. This CDR3 has 18 amino acids. Germline CDR1 is ENHRY and CDR2 is SYGVKD. With V trimmed by 2 bases and J by 6 bases, 14 bases remained unmatched. Notes on this clone: Its antigen is currently unknown.

Clones were sequenced by immunoSEQ multiplex PCR, and TCRdb holds only the in-frame ones, with some missing. The sample yields tens of thousands of clones, 90% to 95% seen once. The V call is TRBV10-3, the J call TRBJ2-7; 12 nucleotides match TRBD2. The sequence came from a human donor who received an intestinal transplant. This specimen consisted of unstimulated CD8+ T cells sorted from spleen or lymph node cells, obtained before intestinal transplant. The CDR3 DNA is TGTGCCATCAGTGAGAAGGTTCTAGCGGGGGGGCCTCCCCTCGAGCAGTACTTC. Translation: CAISEKVLAGGPPLEQYF.